Listed below are T cell receptor beta chains from one sample, sequenced in a study of cytomegalovirus exposure and HLA in healthy donors. The table came from immunoSEQ multiplex PCR; TCRdb's copy has only in-frame clones and leaves some out. The sample has about 96,000 clones, 60% to 75% seen once. The sample taken for sequencing was PBMCs. The source is a female donor in good health and CMV-seropositive. The CDR3 runs from the conserved cysteine through the conserved F or W. A D gene is named only where the DNA matches it firmly. Clone size appears in some rows only: once, few, many, or a class for an expanded clone.

NA	TRBV4-2	NA	TRBJ2-7	CASSQDDSSYEQYF	TGTGCCAGCAGCCAAGATGACAGTTCCTACGAGCAGTACTTC
TRBD1	TRBV5-6	NA	TRBJ2-7	CASSTGTGGGWSYEQYF	TGTGCCAGCAGCACCGGGACAGGGGGCGGGTGGTCCTACGAGCAGTACTTC
NA	TRBV29-1	medium-sized	TRBJ2-2	CSVDGQGNTGELFF	TGCAGCGTTGATGGGCAGGGAAACACCGGGGAGCTGTTTTTT
TRBD2	TRBV6-5	NA	TRBJ2-1	CASSTSGRGNNEQFF	TGTGCCAGCAGTACTAGCGGGAGGGGTAACAATGAGCAGTTCTTC
NA	TRBV2	NA	TRBJ2-7	CASSRKSTGSYEQYF	TGTGCCAGCAGCAGAAAGTCTACAGGCTCCTACGAGCAGTACTTC
NA	TRBV29-1	NA	TRBJ1-1	CSSLQGTNTEAFF	TGCAGCTCGTTGCAGGGGACGAACACTGAAGCTTTCTTT
TRBD1	TRBV11-2	NA	TRBJ1-1	CASSSPGQGVNTEAFF	TGTGCCAGCAGCTCACCGGGACAGGGGGTGAACACTGAAGCTTTCTTT
TRBD1	TRBV18	NA	TRBJ1-6	CASSPGRTGTNSPLHF	TGTGCCAGCTCACCGGGGCGGACAGGGACTAATTCACCCCTCCACTTT
TRBD1	TRBV6-6	NA	TRBJ1-1	CASSRGQGATEAFF	TGTGCCAGCAGTAGGGGACAGGGGGCCACTGAAGCTTTCTTT
NA	TRBV30	NA	TRBJ1-5	CAWSSGTLNQPQHF	TGTGCCTGGAGTTCAGGGACACTGAATCAGCCCCAGCATTTT
NA	TRBV10-1	NA	TRBJ1-6	CASSERQGNSPLHF	TGCGCCAGCAGTGAACGTCAGGGAAATTCACCCCTCCACTTT
NA	TRBV29-1	NA	TRBJ1-2	CSVINSGRDVYGYTF	TGCAGCGTTATCAATTCCGGGAGAGACGTCTATGGCTACACCTTC
NA	TRBV18	NA	TRBJ1-1	CASSAGQNTEAFF	TGTGCCAGCTCGGCTGGTCAGAACACTGAAGCTTTCTTT
TRBD2	TRBV30	once	TRBJ2-2	CAWSEGLAETGELFF	TGTGCCTGGAGTGAGGGACTAGCGGAGACCGGGGAGCTGTTTTTT